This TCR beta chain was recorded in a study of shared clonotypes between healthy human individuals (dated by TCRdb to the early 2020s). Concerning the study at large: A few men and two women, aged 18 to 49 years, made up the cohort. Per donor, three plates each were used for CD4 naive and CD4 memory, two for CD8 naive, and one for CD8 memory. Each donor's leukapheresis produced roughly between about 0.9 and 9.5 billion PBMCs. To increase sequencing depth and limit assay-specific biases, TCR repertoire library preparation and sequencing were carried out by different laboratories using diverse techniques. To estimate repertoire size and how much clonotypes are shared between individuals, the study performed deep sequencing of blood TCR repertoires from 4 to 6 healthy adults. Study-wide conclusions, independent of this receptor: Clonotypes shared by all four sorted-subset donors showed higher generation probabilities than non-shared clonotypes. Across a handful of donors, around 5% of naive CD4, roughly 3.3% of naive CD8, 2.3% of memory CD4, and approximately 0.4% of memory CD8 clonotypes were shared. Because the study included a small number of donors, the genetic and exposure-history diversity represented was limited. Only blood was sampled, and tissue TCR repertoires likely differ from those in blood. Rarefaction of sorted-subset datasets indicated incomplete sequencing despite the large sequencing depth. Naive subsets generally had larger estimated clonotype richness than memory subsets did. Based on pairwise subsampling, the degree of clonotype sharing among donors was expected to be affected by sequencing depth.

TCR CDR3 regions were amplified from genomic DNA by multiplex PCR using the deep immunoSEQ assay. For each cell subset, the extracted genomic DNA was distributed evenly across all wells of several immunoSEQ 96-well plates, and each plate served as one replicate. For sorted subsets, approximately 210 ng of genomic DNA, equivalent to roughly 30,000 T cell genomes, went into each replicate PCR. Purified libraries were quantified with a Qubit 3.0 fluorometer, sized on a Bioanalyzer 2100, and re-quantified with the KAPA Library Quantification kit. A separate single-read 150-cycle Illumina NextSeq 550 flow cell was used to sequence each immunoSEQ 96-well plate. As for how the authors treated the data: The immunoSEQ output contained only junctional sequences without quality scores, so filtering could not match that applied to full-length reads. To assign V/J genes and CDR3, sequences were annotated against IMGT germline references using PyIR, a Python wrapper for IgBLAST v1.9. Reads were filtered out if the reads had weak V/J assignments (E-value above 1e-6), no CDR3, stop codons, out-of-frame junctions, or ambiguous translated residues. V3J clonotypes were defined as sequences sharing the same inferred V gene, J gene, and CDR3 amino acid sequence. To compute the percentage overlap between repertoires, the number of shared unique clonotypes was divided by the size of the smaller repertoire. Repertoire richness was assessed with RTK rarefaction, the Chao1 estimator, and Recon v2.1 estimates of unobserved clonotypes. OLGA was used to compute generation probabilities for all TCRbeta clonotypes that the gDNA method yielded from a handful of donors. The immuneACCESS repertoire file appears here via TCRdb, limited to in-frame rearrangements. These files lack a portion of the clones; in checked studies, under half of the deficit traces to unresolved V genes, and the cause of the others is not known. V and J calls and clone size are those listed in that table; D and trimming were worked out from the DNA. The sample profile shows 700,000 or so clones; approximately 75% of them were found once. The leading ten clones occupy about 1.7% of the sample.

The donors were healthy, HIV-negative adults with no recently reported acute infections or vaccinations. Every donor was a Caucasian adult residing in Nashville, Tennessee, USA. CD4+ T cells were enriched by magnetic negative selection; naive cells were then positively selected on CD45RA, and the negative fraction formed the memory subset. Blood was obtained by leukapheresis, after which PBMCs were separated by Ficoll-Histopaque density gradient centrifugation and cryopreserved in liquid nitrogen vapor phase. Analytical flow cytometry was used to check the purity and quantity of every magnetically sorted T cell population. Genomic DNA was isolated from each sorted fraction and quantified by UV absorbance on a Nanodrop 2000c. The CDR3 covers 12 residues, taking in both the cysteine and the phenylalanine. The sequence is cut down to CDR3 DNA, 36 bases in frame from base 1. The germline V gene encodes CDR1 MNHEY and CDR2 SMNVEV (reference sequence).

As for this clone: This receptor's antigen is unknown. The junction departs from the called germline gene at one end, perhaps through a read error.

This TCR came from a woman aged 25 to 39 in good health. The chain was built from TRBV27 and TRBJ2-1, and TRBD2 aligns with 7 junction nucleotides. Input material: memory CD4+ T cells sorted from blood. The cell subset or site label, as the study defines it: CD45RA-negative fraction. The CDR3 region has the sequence CRGVAEYNEQFF. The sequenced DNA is TGCCGGGGGGTAGCGGAGTACAATGAGCAGTTCTTC.